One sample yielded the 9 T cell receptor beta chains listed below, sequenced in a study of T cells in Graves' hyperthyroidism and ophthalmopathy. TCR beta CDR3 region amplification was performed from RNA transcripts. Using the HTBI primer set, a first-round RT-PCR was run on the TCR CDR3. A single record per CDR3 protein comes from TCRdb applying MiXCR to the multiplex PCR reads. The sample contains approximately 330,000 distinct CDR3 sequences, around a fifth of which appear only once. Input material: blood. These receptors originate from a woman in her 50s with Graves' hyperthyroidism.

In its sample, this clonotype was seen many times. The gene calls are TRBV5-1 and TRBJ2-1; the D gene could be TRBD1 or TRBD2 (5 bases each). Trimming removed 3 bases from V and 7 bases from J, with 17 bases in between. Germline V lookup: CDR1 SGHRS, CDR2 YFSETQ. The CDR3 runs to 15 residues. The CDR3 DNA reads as TGCGCCAGCAGCTCGGGACCAAACCCTAGGAATGAGCAGTTCTTC. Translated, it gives CASSSGPNPRNEQFF.

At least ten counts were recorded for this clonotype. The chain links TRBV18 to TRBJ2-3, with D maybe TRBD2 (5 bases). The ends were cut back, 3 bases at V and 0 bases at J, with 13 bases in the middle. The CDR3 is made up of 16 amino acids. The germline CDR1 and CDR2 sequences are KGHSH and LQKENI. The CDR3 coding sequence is TGTGCCAGCTCACCTCCGGGGAGACCCAGCACAGATACGCAGTATTTT. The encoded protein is CASSPPGRPSTDTQYF.

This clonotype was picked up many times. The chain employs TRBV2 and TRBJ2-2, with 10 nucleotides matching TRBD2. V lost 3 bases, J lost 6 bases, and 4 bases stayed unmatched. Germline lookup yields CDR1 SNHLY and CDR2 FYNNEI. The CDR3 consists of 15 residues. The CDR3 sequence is CASSESGGAAGELFF. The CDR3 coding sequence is TGTGCCAGCAGTGAGAGCGGGGGGGCCGCCGGGGAGCTGTTTTTT.

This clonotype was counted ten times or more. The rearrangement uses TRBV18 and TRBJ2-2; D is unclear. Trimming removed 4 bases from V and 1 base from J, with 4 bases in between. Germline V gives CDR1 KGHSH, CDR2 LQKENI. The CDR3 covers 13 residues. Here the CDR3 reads CASSRQNTGELFF. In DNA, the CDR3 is TGTGCCAGCTCACGTCAGAACACCGGGGAGCTGTTTTTT. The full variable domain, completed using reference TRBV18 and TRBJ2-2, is NAGVMQNPRHLVRRRGQEARLRCSPMKGHSHVYWYRQLPEEGLKFMVYLQKENIIDESGMPKERFSAEFPKEGPSILRIQQVVRGDSAAYFCASSRQNTGELFFGEGSRLTVL.

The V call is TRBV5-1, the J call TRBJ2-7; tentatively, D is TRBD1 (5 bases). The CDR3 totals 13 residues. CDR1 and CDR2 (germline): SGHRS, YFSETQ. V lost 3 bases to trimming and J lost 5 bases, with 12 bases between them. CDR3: CASSWGQGNEQYF. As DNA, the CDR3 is TGCGCCAGCAGCTGGGGCCAGGGAAACGAGCAGTACTTC. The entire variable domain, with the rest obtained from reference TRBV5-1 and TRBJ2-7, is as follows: KAGVTQTPRYLIKTRGQQVTLSCSPISGHRSVSWYQQTPGQGLQFLFEYFSETQRNKGNFPGRFSGRQFSNSRSEMNVSTLELGDSALYLCASSWGQGNEQYFGPGTRLTVT.

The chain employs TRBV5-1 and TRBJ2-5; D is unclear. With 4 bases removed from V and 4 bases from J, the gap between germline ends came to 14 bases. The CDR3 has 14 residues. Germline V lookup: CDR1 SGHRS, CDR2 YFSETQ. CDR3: CASSPRGWGETQYF. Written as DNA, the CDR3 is TGCGCCAGCAGCCCCCGAGGTTGGGGAGAGACCCAGTACTTC.

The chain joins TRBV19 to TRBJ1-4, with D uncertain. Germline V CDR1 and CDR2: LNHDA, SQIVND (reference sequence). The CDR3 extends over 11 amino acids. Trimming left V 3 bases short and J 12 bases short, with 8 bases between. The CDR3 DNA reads TGTGCCAGTAGTATTCGGAGGGAACTGTTTTTT. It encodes CASSIRRELFF.

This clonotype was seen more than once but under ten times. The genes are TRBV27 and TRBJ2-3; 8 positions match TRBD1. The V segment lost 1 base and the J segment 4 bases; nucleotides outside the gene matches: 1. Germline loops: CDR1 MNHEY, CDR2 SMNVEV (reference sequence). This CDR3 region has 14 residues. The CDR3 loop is CASSLLQGADTQYF. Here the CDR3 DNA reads TGTGCCAGCAGTTTATTACAGGGGGCAGATACGCAGTATTTT.

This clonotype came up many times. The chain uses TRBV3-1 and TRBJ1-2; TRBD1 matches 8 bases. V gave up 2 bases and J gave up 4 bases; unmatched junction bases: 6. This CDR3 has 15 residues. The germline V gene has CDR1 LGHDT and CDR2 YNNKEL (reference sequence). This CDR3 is CASSQSQTGAYGYTF. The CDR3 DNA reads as TGTGCCAGCAGCCAAAGTCAGACAGGGGCCTATGGCTACACCTTC.